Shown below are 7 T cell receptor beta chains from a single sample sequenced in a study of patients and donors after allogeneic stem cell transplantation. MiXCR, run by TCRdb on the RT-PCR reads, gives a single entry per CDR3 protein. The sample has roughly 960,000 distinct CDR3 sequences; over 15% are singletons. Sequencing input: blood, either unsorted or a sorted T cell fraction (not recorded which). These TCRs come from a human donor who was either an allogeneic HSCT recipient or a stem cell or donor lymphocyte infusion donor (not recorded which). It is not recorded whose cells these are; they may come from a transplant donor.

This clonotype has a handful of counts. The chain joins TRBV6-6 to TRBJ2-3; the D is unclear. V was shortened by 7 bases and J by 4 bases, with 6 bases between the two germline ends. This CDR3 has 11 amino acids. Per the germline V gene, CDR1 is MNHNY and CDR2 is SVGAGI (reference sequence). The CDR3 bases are TGTGCCAGCAAACGGTCAGATACGCAGTATTTT. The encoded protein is CASKRSDTQYF.

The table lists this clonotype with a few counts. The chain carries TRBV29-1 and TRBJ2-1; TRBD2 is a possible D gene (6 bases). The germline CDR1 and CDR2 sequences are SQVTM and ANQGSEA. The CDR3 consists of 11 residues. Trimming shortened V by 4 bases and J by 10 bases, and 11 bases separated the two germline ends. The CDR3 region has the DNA TGCAGCGTTGGGCGGCGGGAAGAGCAGTTCTTC. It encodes CSVGRREEQFF.

CDR3 sequence (DNA): TGTGCCAGCAGCCTACCAGGGGAAGAGACCCAGTACTTC. The encoded protein is CASSLPGEETQYF. The chain couples TRBV7-9 to TRBJ2-5; a possible D gene is TRBD1 (6 bases). CDR1 and CDR2 from the germline V gene are SEHNR and FQNEAQ (reference sequence). The CDR3 is 13 amino acids. Trimming took off 5 bases at V and 3 bases at J, with 10 bases between the two ends.

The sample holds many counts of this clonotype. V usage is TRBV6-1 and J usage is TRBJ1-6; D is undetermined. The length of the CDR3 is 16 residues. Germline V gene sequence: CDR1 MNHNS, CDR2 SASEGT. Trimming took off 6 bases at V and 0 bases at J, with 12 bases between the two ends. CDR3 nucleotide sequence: TGTGCCAGCAGCTATGACTATAGCTCCTATAATTCACCCCTCCACTTT. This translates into CASSYDYSSYNSPLHF.

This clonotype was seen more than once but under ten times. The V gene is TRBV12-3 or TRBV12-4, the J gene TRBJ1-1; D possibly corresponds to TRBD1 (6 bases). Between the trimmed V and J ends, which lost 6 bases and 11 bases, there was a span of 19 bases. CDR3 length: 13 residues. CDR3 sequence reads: CASSKTRGQWAFF. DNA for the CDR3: TGTGCCAGCAGCAAGACCCGGGGGCAGTGGGCTTTCTTT.

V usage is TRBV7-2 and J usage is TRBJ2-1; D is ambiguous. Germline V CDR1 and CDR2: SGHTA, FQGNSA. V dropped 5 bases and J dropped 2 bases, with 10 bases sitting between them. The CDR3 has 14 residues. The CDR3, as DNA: TGTGCCAGCAGCCCCCGGTCAGCCTACAATGAGCAGTTCTTC. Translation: CASSPRSAYNEQFF.

CDR3 coding DNA: TGTGCCAGCAGCTTAACAGCGGGGGGGCCGACCGGGGAGCTGTTTTTT. Protein product: CASSLTAGGPTGELFF. The chain is built from TRBV13 and TRBJ2-2, with TRBD2 identical over 10 bases. This CDR3 is 16 amino acids long. J was trimmed by 5 bases and V by 2 bases; bases with no gene match: 5. The germline V gene encodes CDR1 PRHDT and CDR2 FYEKMQ (reference sequence).